The source of this TCR beta chain is a study of beta chain features in type 1 diabetes. This clone has just a few counts. Its antigen is still unknown. Per the germline V gene, CDR1 is SNHLY and CDR2 is FYNNEI. CDR3 length equals 14 residues. V lost 2 bases and J lost 13; bases outside the gene matches: 9. Study conclusions and caveats: Compared with healthy donors, patients appeared to share more similar naive, central memory and regulatory TCRB repertoires. VDJ junctions sequenced from type 1 diabetes patients showed fewer insertions and more deletions. With patients and controls alike, PCR might favor shorter templates to an equal degree.

The purity of all sorted populations exceeded 95%. Every isolated RNA sample was fully reverse transcribed, so sequencing captured expressed TCRB transcripts. The method was immunoSEQ multiplex PCR; TCRdb's version includes in-frame clones alone and lacks a portion of them. The profile shows 900,000 or so clones, 15% to 20% of them singletons. The V and J genes are TRBV2 and TRBJ1-4; TRBD1 matches 8 bases. The sequenced sample was naive CD4+ T cells from blood. The sequence was collected from a woman younger than 30 in good health. In DNA form, the CDR3 reads TGTGCCAGCAGTGAACGGCAGGGGGCCGTTGGACTGTTTTTT. It specifies CASSERQGAVGLFF. Full variable domain (rest looked up from reference TRBV2 and TRBJ1-4): EPEVTQTPSHQVTQMGQEVILRCVPISNHLYFYWYRQILGQKVEFLVSFYNNEISEKSEIFDDQFSVERPDGSNFTLKIRSTKLEDSAMYFCASSERQGAVGLFFGSGTQLSVL.